This T cell receptor (beta chain) was observed in a study of human T cells and chemical hapten exposure. Study-wide findings and caveats: No alteration of TCRs above 1 in 1000 frequency was seen with DPC sensitization.

From germline, CDR1 is SEHNR and CDR2 FQNEAQ (reference sequence). V was clipped by 1 base and J by 9 bases, with 18 bases between them. The CDR3 runs to 15 residues. This clonotype has ten or more counts. Its specificity is unknown. TCRdb re-derived calls from the RACE reads in MiXCR, one entry per CDR3 protein. The sample has about 46,000 distinct CDR3 sequences; roughly 4% are singletons. Time point noted: healthy volunteer bleed at 2 weeks. Unseparated into fractions, whole blood served as the source from which total RNA was extracted. The V gene is TRBV7-9, the J gene TRBJ1-1; D is uncertain. This receptor was taken from a female donor in good health. Some clones in this sample may be carry-over from other donors' samples. The specimen was whole blood. The CDR3 protein is CASSLDSLRNSKAFF. The CDR3 coding sequence is TGTGCCAGCAGCTTAGATTCGCTTCGGAACAGCAAAGCTTTCTTT. Using reference TRBV7-9 and TRBJ1-1 for the parts outside the CDR3, the full variable domain is DTGVSQNPRHKITKRGQNVTFRCDPISEHNRLYWYRQTLGQGPEFLTYFQNEAQLEKSRLLSDRFSAERPKGSFSTLEIQRTEQGDSAMYLCASSLDSLRNSKAFFGQGTRLTVV.